The source of this T cell receptor beta chain is a study of CD8 T cells in Susac syndrome (dated by TCRdb to about 2019). With regard to the full study: Repertoire sequencing was used to test whether CD8+ T cell activation and differentiation in Susac syndrome was antigen driven. The clonality of the CD8+ T cell repertoire was compared across about 12 healthy donors, 14 Susac syndrome patients and 15 multiple sclerosis patients.

RNA was extracted with the RNeasy kit and roughly 0.45 to 1 ug was reverse transcribed using random hexamers. TCR beta CDR3 regions were amplified with the immunoSEQ multiplex PCR assay covering 54 Vbeta and 13 Jbeta segments. PCR amplification bias was corrected using a synthetic template baseline for primer optimization and computational correction. The source study handled its data this way. Only productive sequences were kept, with reads annotated to V, D and J genes according to IMGT and analyzed in immunoSEQ Analyzer. Clonality was computed as one minus Shannon entropy normalized by log2 of the number of productive unique sequences. For each patient and control, public and private clones were evaluated among the 100 most prevalent clones. Clones were defined as Susac-specific when absent from the healthy and MS cohorts, from approximately 1,100 published viral clones and from other ImmuneACCESS disease sequences. TCRdb reworked the public reads: Q25 trimming with fastp, MiXCR clone assembly, productive beta chains retained. Each entry merges the rows of one CDR3 protein and shows their most common DNA and genes. These V and J calls derive from TCRdb rather than the authors' analysis. The sample contains a few hundred thousand distinct CDR3 sequences, approximately 85% of them found a single time. The top ten clones comprise over 0.09% of the sample.

Peripheral blood CD8+ and CD4+ T cells from healthy donors, Susac syndrome patients and multiple sclerosis patients were profiled by high-throughput TCR beta sequencing. Treatment-naive patients with stable or active relapsing-remitting disease fulfilling revised McDonald criteria were used as multiple sclerosis controls. Bulk CD8+ and CD4+ T cells were purified magnetically by negative isolation, whereas CD8+ TEMRA cells were enriched by FACS. Blood was drawn into EDTA tubes, processed within 24 hours, and PBMCs were isolated by density gradient centrifugation. PBMCs intended for TCR sequencing were cryopreserved in liquid nitrogen and thawed later in a water bath at 37 degrees C. Purity of sorted or isolated CD4+, CD8+ and CD8+ TEMRA cells was at least 90%. Concerning this clonotype itself: This clone's antigen is unknown. Per-base qualities were not stored, and no clone one base away is much larger.

Including the terminal cysteine and phenylalanine, the CDR3 comprises 14 residues. The entry retains the CDR3 DNA only, 42 bases that are in frame from base 1. Trimmed from V: 4 bases; trimmed from J: 8 bases; junction bases lacking a gene match: 6. CDR1 MDHEN and CDR2 SYDVKM were looked up in the germline V gene. Findings and caveats that apply to the study as a whole: The number of individuals in the TCR sequencing and HLA analysis was acknowledged as relatively small.

The receptor's source is a human donor with multiple sclerosis. The sequenced material came from CD8+ T cells from PBMCs. The V and J segments used are TRBV28 and TRBJ2-1; 9 central nucleotides agree with TRBD2. The CDR3: CASSSAGGPDEQFF. The DNA sequence is as follows: TGTGCCAGCAGTTCGGCGGGAGGGCCGGATGAGCAGTTCTTC.